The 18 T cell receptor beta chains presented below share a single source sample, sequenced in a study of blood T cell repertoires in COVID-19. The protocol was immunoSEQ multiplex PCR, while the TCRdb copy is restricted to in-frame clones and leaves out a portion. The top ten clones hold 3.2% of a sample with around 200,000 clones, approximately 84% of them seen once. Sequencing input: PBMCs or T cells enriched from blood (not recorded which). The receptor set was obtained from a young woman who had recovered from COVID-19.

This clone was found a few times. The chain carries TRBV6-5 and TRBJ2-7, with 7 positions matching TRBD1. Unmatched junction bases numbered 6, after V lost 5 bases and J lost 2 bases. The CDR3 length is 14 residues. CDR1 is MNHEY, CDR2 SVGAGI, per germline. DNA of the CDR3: TGTGCCAGCAGTATACAGGGGTCCGCCTACGAGCAGTACGTC. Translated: CASSIQGSAYEQYV.

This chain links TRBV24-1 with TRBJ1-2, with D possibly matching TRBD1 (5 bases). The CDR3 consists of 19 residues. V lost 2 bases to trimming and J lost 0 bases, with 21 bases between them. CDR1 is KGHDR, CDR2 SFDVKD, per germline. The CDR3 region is CATSDSSGRAITANYGYTF. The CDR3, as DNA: TGTGCCACCAGTGATTCATCCGGCAGGGCCATCACTGCTAACTATGGCTACACCTTC.

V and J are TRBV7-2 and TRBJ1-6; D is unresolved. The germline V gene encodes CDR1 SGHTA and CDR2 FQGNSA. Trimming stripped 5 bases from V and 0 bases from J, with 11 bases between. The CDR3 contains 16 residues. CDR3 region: CASSPWQVSYNSPLHF. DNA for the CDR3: TGTGCCAGCAGCCCCTGGCAAGTCTCCTATAATTCACCCCTCCACTTT.

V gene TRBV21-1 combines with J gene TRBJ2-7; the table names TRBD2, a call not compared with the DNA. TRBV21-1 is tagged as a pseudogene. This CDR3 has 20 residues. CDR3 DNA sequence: TGTGCCAGCAGCAAAGGGGACCTTTCCGGGACTAGCGGGAGGAACTACGAGCAGTACTTC. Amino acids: CASSKGDLSGTSGRNYEQYF.

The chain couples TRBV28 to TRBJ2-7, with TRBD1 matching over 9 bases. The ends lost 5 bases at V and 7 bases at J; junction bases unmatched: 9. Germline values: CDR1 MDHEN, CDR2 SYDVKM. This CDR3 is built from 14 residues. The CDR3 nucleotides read TGTGCCAGCAGTCCCCTCCAGACAGGGGGGGAGCAGTACGTC. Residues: CASSPLQTGGEQYV.

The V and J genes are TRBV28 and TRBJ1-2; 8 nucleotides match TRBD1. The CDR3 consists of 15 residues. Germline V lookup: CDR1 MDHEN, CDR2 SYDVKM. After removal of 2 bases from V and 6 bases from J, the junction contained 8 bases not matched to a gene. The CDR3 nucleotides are TGTGCCAGCAGTTTACGACGACCGGGACAGGATGGCTACACCTTC. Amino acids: CASSLRRPGQDGYTF.

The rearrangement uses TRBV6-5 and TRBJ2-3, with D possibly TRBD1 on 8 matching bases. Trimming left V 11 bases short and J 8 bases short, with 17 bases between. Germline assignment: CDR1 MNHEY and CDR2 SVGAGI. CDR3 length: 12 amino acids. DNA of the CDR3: TGTGCCTGCAACAGGGGGAGGGGTACGCAGTATTTT. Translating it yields CACNRGRGTQYF.

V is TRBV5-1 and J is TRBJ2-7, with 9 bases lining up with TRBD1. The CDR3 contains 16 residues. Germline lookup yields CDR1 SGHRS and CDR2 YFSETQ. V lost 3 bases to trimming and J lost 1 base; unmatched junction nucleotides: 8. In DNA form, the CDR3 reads TGCGCCAGCAGCTCGACAGGGGGTATTGAGTCCTACGAGCAGTACTTC. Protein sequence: CASSSTGGIESYEQYF.

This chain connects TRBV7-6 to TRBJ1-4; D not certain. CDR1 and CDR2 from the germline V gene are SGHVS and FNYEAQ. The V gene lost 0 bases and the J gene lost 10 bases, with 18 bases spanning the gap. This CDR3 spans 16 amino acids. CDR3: CASSLAQLPGLGKLFF. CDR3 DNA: TGTGCCAGCAGCTTAGCGCAACTACCCGGACTTGGAAAACTGTTTTTT. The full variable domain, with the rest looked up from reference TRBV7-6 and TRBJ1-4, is GAGVSQSPRYKVTKRGQDVALRCDPISGHVSLYWYRQALGQGPEFLTYFNYEAQQDKSGLPNDRFSAERPEGSISTLTIQRTEQRDSAMYRCASSLAQLPGLGKLFFGSGTQLSVL.

The CDR3 nucleotides read TGCGCCAGCAGATATGAAGACAGTAGAGATGAAGCTTTCTTT. Protein sequence: CASRYEDSRDEAFF. The chain uses TRBV5-1 and TRBJ1-1; perhaps TRBD1 as D (5 bases). V lost 5 bases to trimming and J lost 7 bases, with 18 bases between them. CDR3 length equals 14 residues. In germline, CDR1 is SGHRS, CDR2 YFSETQ.

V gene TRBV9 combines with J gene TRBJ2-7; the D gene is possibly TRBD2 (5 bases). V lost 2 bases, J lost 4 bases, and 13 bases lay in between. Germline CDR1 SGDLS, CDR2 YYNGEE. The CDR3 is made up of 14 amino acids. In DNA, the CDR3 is TGTGCCAGCAGCGTTCGAGGGCTACCTTACGAGCAGTACGTC. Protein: CASSVRGLPYEQYV.

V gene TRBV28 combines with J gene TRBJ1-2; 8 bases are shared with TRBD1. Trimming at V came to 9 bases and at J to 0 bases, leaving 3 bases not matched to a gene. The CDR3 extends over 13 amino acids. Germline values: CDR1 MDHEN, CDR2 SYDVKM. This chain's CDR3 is CASTTGANYGYTF. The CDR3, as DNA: TGTGCCAGTACGACAGGGGCTAACTATGGCTACACCTTC.

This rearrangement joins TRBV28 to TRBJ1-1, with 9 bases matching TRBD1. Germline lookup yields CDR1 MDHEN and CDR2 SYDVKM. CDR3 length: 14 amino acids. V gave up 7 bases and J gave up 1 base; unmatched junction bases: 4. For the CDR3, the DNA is TGTGCCAGCACCCTGACAGGGGGGAACACTGAAGCTTTCTTT. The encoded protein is CASTLTGGNTEAFF.

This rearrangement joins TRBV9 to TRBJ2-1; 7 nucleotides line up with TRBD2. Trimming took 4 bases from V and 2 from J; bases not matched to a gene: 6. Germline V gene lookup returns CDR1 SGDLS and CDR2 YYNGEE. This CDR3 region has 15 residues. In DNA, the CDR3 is TGTGCCAGCAGCACTCTAGCGGCAACCTACAATGAGCAGTTCTTC. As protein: CASSTLAATYNEQFF.

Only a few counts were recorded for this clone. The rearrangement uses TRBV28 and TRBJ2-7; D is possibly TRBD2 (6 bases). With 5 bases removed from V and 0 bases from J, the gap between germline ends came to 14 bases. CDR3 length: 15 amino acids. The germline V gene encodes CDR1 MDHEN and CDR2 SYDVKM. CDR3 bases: TGTGCCAGCAGTCTTTACAGGACTATCTCCTACGAGCAGTACTTC. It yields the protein CASSLYRTISYEQYF.

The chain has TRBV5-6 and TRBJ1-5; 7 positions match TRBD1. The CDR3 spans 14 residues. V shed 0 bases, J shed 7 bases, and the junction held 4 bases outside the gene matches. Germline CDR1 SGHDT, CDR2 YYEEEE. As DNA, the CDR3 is TGTGCCAGCAGCTTGGGGCAGGGGGGACAGCCCCAGCATTTT. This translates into CASSLGQGGQPQHF.

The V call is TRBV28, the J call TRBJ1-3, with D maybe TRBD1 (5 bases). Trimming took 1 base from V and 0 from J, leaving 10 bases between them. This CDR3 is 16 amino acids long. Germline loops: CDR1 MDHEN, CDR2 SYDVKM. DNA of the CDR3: TGTGCCAGCAGTTTATTAACAGGCAGCTCTGGAAACACCATATATTTT. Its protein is CASSLLTGSSGNTIYF. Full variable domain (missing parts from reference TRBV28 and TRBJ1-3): DVKVTQSSRYLVKRTGEKVFLECVQDMDHENMFWYRQDPGLGLRLIYFSYDVKMKEKGDIPEGYSVSREKKERFSLILESASTNQTSMYLCASSLLTGSSGNTIYFGEGSWLTVV.

CDR3 protein: CASSPAGSTEAFF. The CDR3 region has the DNA TGTGCCAGCAGCCCCGCGGGAAGCACTGAAGCTTTCTTT. The V gene is TRBV6-5, the J gene TRBJ1-1; D unclear. Trimming pared 6 bases from V and 4 bases from J, leaving 12 bases between. The CDR3 has 13 residues. Germline CDR1 reads MNHEY; CDR2 reads SVGAGI.